These T cell receptor beta chains were read from a single sample in a study of CD8 T cells in ankylosing spondylitis. MiXCR, run by TCRdb on the 5' RACE reads, gives a single entry per CDR3 protein. Here the sample spans some 840,000 distinct CDR3 sequences, 12% being singletons. Material for sequencing was blood, either unsorted or a sorted T cell fraction (not recorded which). The receptors come from a male donor with ankylosing spondylitis. CDR3s include the opening cysteine and the closing phenylalanine or tryptophan. Fields, in order: D gene, V gene, clone size, J gene, CDR3 DNA, CDR3 protein. D genes are given only for firm matches. Some rows mark clone size as missing; the rest say once, few, many or name a class of expanded clone.

d_gene: .; v_gene: TRBV4-2; abundance: .; j_gene: TRBJ2-3; CDR3nt: TGTGCCAGCAGCCCAAGAGGGGGGAGGCACACAGATACGCAGTATTTT; CDR3aa: CASSPRGGRHTDTQYF
d_gene: TRBD1; v_gene: TRBV20-1; abundance: few; j_gene: TRBJ2-7; CDR3nt: TGCAGTGCTAGAGTGGACAGGCTGGACGAGCAGTACTTC; CDR3aa: CSARVDRLDEQYF
d_gene: .; v_gene: TRBV6-1; abundance: .; j_gene: TRBJ1-4; CDR3nt: TGTGCCAGCAGTGATCACCGTAATGAAAAACTGTTTTTT; CDR3aa: CASSDHRNEKLFF
d_gene: .; v_gene: TRBV10-3; abundance: .; j_gene: TRBJ2-2; CDR3nt: TGTGCCATACAGGCCTCAACGGGTGACACCGGGGAGCTGTTTTTT; CDR3aa: CAIQASTGDTGELFF
d_gene: .; v_gene: TRBV7-8; abundance: few; j_gene: TRBJ2-3; CDR3nt: TGTGCCAGCAGCTTAGTGGGGGGTATCACAGATACGCAGTATTTT; CDR3aa: CASSLVGGITDTQYF
d_gene: TRBD1; v_gene: TRBV12-3/TRBV12-4; abundance: many; j_gene: TRBJ1-2; CDR3nt: TGTGCCAGCAGTTTGTCAGGGGGTTTTAACTATGGCTACACCTTC; CDR3aa: CASSLSGGFNYGYTF
d_gene: .; v_gene: TRBV6-5; abundance: few; j_gene: TRBJ1-1; CDR3nt: TGTGCCAGCAGTTACAGGGGCTCATTGAACACTGAAGCTTTCTTT; CDR3aa: CASSYRGSLNTEAFF
d_gene: .; v_gene: TRBV7-2; abundance: few; j_gene: TRBJ1-1; CDR3nt: TGTGCCAGCAGCTTATGGGCCAGGGGGAACACTGAAGCTTTCTTT; CDR3aa: CASSLWARGNTEAFF
d_gene: TRBD2; v_gene: TRBV27; abundance: .; j_gene: TRBJ2-3; CDR3nt: TGTGCCAGCAGTGCCTGGGGGGGGTCCTTCACAGATACGCAGTATTTT; CDR3aa: CASSAWGGSFTDTQYF
d_gene: .; v_gene: TRBV29-1; abundance: many; j_gene: TRBJ2-5; CDR3nt: TGCAGCGTTGATATCGGAAAAGAGACCCAGTACTTC; CDR3aa: CSVDIGKETQYF